These 19 T cell receptor beta chains were sequenced from one sample in a study of tumor and adjacent non-tumor tissue in lung cancer. The library came from three nested PCR rounds adapted from ARM-PCR protocols. Each CDR3 protein is one row after TCRdb ran MiXCR on the multiplex PCR reads. The data hold about 75,000 distinct CDR3 sequences, with under 85% observed a single time. No cell sorting was done before RNA was extracted from the tissue. Sequenced: lung tumor tissue. All receptors come from a woman aged 45 to 65 with non-small cell lung cancer.

On this clonotype: A much larger clone differs by one base, so this may be a read error. The chain is built from TRBV28 and TRBJ2-7; 7 positions match TRBD1. Germline V lookup: CDR1 MDHEN, CDR2 SYDVKM. The CDR3 has 13 residues. CDR3 loop: CASSPGGRYDQYF. CDR3 bases: TGTGCCAGCAGTCCAGGGGGTAGGTACGATCAGTACTTC.

Turning to this clonotype: A read error may explain this, as a much larger clone is one base away. The chain employs TRBV5-8 and TRBJ1-1; TRBD1 might be the D (5 bases). In germline, CDR1 is SGHTS, CDR2 YDEGEE. This CDR3 is 14 amino acids long. CDR3 amino acids: CTSSFPRENTEAFF. The CDR3 DNA reads TGTACCAGCAGCTTCCCCAGGGAGAACACTGAAGCTTTCTTT.

About this clonotype: One end of the junction is discordant with germline, which a read error may explain. The chain is built from TRBV4-1 and TRBJ1-1, with D maybe TRBD1 (5 bases). The CDR3 consists of 14 residues. Germline V gene data show CDR1 as MGHRA and CDR2 as YSYEKL. The CDR3 nucleotides are TGCACCAGCAGACAAGCAGGGTACGACACTGAAGCTTTCTTT. The encoded protein is CTSRQAGYDTEAFF.

As to this clonotype: Since a much larger clone is just one base distant, this may be a read error. The genes are TRBV24-1 and TRBJ2-2; no firm D call. The CDR3 has 15 amino acids. Germline-derived CDR1 and CDR2 are KGHDR and SFDVKD. For the CDR3, the DNA is TGTGCCTCCAGCGAAAGGGCGGCGGACACCGGGGAGCTGTTTTTT. This encodes CASSERAADTGELFF.

Turning to this clonotype: A read error is likely, as this CDR3 ends without the conserved phenylalanine or tryptophan. The chain uses TRBV11-1 and TRBJ2-2, with 8 bases aligning to TRBD2. Germline V gene data show CDR1 as SGHAT and CDR2 as FQDESV (reference sequence). This CDR3 contains 18 residues. The ends lost 10 bases at V and 7 bases at J; junction bases unmatched: 23. CDR3 DNA sequence: TGTGCCATCAGGGTAGCTATCAGCGGGAGTTACCACATCGGGGAGCTGTTTATT. As protein: CAIRVAISGSYHIGELFI.

This clonotype was counted a few times. A much larger clone lies a single base off, so this may be a read error. V usage is TRBV20-1 and J usage is TRBJ2-7; 11 nucleotides agree with TRBD2. The germline V gene has CDR1 DFQATT and CDR2 SNEGSKA (reference sequence). J was trimmed by 0 bases and V by 3 bases; bases with no gene match: 7. The CDR3 runs 16 residues. CDR3 residues: CSARGGLAEISYEQYF. The CDR3 coding sequence is TGCAGTGCTAGGGGGGGACTAGCGGAAATCTCCTACGAGCAGTACTTC.

This clonotype has a single count. The junction does not match germline at one end; this may be a read error. The chain has TRBV6-6 and TRBJ2-3, with a tentative D call TRBD1 (5 bases). The V gene's germline CDR1 is MNHNY and CDR2 SVGAGI (reference sequence). This CDR3 region has 14 residues. In DNA, the CDR3 is TGTGTCAGCAGTGCTCATGGACACACAGATACGCAGTATTTT. Encoded protein: CVSSAHGHTDTQYF.

About this clonotype itself: A junction end diverges from the germline sequence, so it may reflect a read error. The DNA of the CDR3 is TGTGCCAGCAGGGTCACTGGGGCCAGCGTCCCGACTTTC. Translation: CASRVTGASVPTF. The gene calls are TRBV12-3 or TRBV12-4 and TRBJ2-6; a weak D match, TRBD1 (5 bases). The CDR3 spans 13 residues.

Of note for this clonotype: Given a much more abundant clone one base away, this may be a read error. J is TRBJ2-2 and V is TRBV7-9; possible D gene TRBD1, 6 bases. Germline CDR1 and CDR2: SEHNR and FQNEAQ (reference sequence). This CDR3 spans 15 amino acids. Trimming shortened V by 5 bases and J by 4 bases, and 14 bases separated the two germline ends. CDR3 DNA: TGTGCCAGCAGCATAACCGGACAGTTCACCGGGGAGCTGTTTTTT. Protein product: CASSITGQFTGELFF.

As concerns this clonotype: An end of the junction differs from the germline gene, which may be a read error. The chain has TRBV10-1 and TRBJ2-1; D call uncertain. The CDR3 extends over 13 amino acids. Germline V lookup: CDR1 WNHNN, CDR2 SYGVQD (reference sequence). The DNA of the CDR3 is TGCGCCATCAGTGAAGGCCACGACAATGAGCAGTTCTTC. Protein: CAISEGHDNEQFF.

The chain carries TRBV28 and TRBJ1-2; TRBD1 is a possible D gene (5 bases). V shed 5 bases and J shed 2 bases, with 18 bases lying between them. Germline V CDR1 and CDR2: MDHEN, SYDVKM. The CDR3 extends over 16 amino acids. Here the CDR3 reads CASSGGGTSGNYGYTF. In DNA, the CDR3 is TGTGCCAGCAGTGGGGGGGGGACCAGCGGAAACTATGGCTACACCTTC.

A remark on this clonotype: The CDR3 ends on some other residue instead of the conserved phenylalanine or tryptophan, so this is likely a read error. The rearrangement links TRBV4-1 to TRBJ2-7; 7 bases line up with TRBD1. From germline, CDR1 is MGHRA and CDR2 YSYEKL. CDR3 length: 14 amino acids. The CDR3 loop is CASSQDTGVWEQYL. In nucleotides, the CDR3 is TGCGCCAGCAGTCAAGACACAGGGGTCTGGGAGCAGTACCTC.

Comments on this clonotype: It may be a read error: a sequence one base away is much more abundant. V and J are TRBV11-2 and TRBJ1-3, with 7 bases identical to TRBD1. J gave up 10 bases and V 1 base, and 10 bases lay outside the gene matches. CDR1 and CDR2 (germline): SGHAT, FQNNGV. The CDR3 loop spans 15 amino acids. The chain's CDR3 is CASSLGRRQGETIYF. CDR3 DNA sequence: TGTGCCAGCAGCTTAGGTCGGAGACAGGGAGAGACCATATATTTT.

To note about this clonotype: One end of the junction does not line up with germline, which may come from a read error. J is TRBJ1-4 and V is TRBV6-1; D possibly corresponds to TRBD1 (6 bases). The CDR3 has 15 residues. From germline, CDR1 is MNHNS and CDR2 SASEGT. The CDR3 region has the DNA TGTGCCAGCAACGGGACACCCGGATCGGGTGAAAAACTGTATTTT. As protein: CASNGTPGSGEKLYF.

V is TRBV7-8 and J is TRBJ2-3; tentatively, D is TRBD1 (5 bases). V lost 0 bases to trimming and J lost 4 bases, with 14 bases between them. Per the germline V gene, CDR1 is SGHVS and CDR2 is FQNEAQ. The length of the CDR3 is 16 residues. The CDR3 region is CASSLALSRVADTQYF. CDR3 coding DNA: TGTGCCAGCAGCTTAGCGCTAAGCAGGGTAGCAGATACGCAGTATTTT.

The CDR3 spells CASSLASHEQYF. The CDR3 coding sequence is TGTGCCAGCAGCTTGGCTAGCCATGAGCAGTACTTC. The chain links TRBV5-6 to TRBJ2-1, with a tentative D call TRBD2 (5 bases). The DNA end favors TRBJ2-7, so the J call may be wrong. Germline CDR1 and CDR2: SGHDT and YYEEEE. The CDR3 totals 12 residues.

This CDR3 reads CASSSGLAIGLQFF. In nucleotides, the CDR3 is TGTGCCAGCAGCTCAGGACTAGCGATAGGGTTACAGTTCTTC. The chain has TRBV11-1 and TRBJ2-1; 9 bases line up with TRBD2. Trimming at V came to 4 bases and at J to 13 bases, leaving 11 bases not matched to a gene. Germline-derived CDR1 and CDR2 are SGHAT and FQDESV (reference sequence). There are 14 residues in the CDR3.

Of note for this clonotype: A much larger clonotype is one base distant, so this may be a read error. The chain combines TRBV7-2 with TRBJ1-5; 9 bases agree with TRBD1. Germline V gene lookup returns CDR1 SGHTA and CDR2 FQGNSA. The CDR3 consists of 15 residues. With V trimmed by 5 bases and J by 3 bases, 5 bases remained unmatched. The CDR3 DNA sequence: TGTGCCAGCAGCCTGACAGGGGGGGTCAATCAGCCCCAGCATTTT. Translated: CASSLTGGVNQPQHF.

Remarks on this clonotype: Given the absence of the conserved phenylalanine or tryptophan at the CDR3 end, a read error is likely. CDR3 coding DNA: TGTGCCAACAGTTTAAGTGCGGGAGGGGGCTACGAGCAGTACTAC. It codes for CANSLSAGGGYEQYY. V is TRBV12-3 or TRBV12-4 and J is TRBJ2-7; 9 bases are shared with TRBD2. The CDR3 runs 15 residues.